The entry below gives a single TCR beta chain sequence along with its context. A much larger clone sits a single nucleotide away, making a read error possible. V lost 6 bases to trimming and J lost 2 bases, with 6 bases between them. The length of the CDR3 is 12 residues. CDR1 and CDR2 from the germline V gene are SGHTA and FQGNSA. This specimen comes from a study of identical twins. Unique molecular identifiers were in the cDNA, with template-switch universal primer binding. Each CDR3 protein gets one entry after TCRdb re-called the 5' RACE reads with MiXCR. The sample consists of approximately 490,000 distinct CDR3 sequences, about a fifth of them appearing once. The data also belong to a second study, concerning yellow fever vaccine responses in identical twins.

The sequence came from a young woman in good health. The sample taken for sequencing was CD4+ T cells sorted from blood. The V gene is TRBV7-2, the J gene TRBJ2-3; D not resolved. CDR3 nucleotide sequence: TGTGCCAGCAGACAAGACACAGATACGCAGTATTTT. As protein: CASRQDTDTQYF.